The source of this TCR beta chain is a study of cytomegalovirus exposure and HLA in healthy donors. Study as a whole: For the approximately 400 genotyped donors, about 79% fell within the Caucasian-associated ancestry cluster.

V was pared by 2 bases and J by 12 bases, with 4 bases of the junction left unmatched. Germline CDR1 reads SGHNT; CDR2 reads YYREEE (reference sequence). This CDR3 is built from 12 residues. A remark on this clone: What it binds is unknown.

Study observations and caveats: Researchers reported in a later analysis that a missense DCLRE1C variant was tied to TCR beta V- and J-gene trimming. It was confirmed in vitro that a few of the CMV-associated chains were specific for CMV antigens. Judged likely to be a sequencing artifact was a cluster of highly shared sequence variants.

In the PCR, 60 Vbeta and 13 Jbeta primers were used. The method was immunoSEQ multiplex PCR; TCRdb's version includes in-frame clones alone and lacks a portion of them. Of around 130,000 clones in the sample, 7% to 9.5% are singletons; the top ten hold around 5.8%. The chain joins TRBV5-4 to TRBJ1-4; 7 nucleotides align to TRBD1. This TCR was recovered from a woman aged 40-49 years in good health and CMV-seropositive. Sample: PBMCs. CDR3 sequence: CASSFPQGELFF. The DNA of the CDR3 is TGTGCCAGCAGCTTTCCCCAGGGGGAACTGTTTTTT.